The entry below describes one TCR beta chain. The record originates from a study of control samples from healthy donors and cancer patients. Clones were read by immunoSEQ multiplex PCR, and TCRdb kept only the in-frame ones, dropping some. Here the sample spans approximately 140,000 clones, about nine tenths being singletons. Germline V gene lookup returns CDR1 SEHNR and CDR2 FQNEAQ (reference sequence). The ends were cut back, 3 bases at V and 10 bases at J, with 12 bases in the middle. The CDR3 is 13 amino acids. The clonotype originates from a man aged 45-60 years with head and neck cancer. Material for sequencing was PBMCs. The rearrangement uses TRBV7-9 and TRBJ1-4; maybe TRBD1 (6 bases). The CDR3 reads CASSLPGEGKLFF. CDR3 nucleotides: TGTGCCAGCAGCTTGCCAGGGGAGGGAAAACTGTTTTTT.